These 16 T cell receptor beta chains originate from one sample sequenced in a study of blood T cell repertoires in COVID-19. Libraries were prepared by immunoSEQ multiplex PCR; TCRdb keeps only in-frame clonotypes and omits some of them. The table lists around 130,000 clones, roughly 90% of them singletons, with more than 15% in the top ten. The sample taken for sequencing was peripheral blood. These receptors all stem from a man aged 45-60 years with active or convalescent COVID-19.

The chain has TRBV5-6 and TRBJ1-2, with D perhaps matching TRBD1 (6 bases). V was clipped by 3 bases and J by 0 bases, with 12 bases between them. Germline values: CDR1 SGHDT, CDR2 YYEEEE. The CDR3 length is 15 residues. Here the CDR3 DNA reads TGTGCCAGCAGCTCAAGGGACACTACTAACTATGGCTACACCTTC. Amino acids: CASSSRDTTNYGYTF.

This clone was counted a single time. The DNA of the CDR3 is TGTGCCAGTAGTGCAGGAAATTCACCCCTCCACTTT. Protein: CASSAGNSPLHF. V is TRBV19 and J is TRBJ1-6; no clear D gene. V gave up 5 bases and J gave up 7 bases, with 6 bases separating them. Germline lookup yields CDR1 LNHDA and CDR2 SQIVND (reference sequence). The CDR3 runs to 12 residues.

The V gene is TRBV19, the J gene TRBJ1-5, with D maybe TRBD1 (6 bases). The CDR3 is 15 amino acids. Per the germline V gene, CDR1 is LNHDA and CDR2 is SQIVND (reference sequence). Trimming removed 5 bases from V and 0 bases from J, with 11 bases in between. The chain's CDR3 is CASSPYRASNQPQHF. The CDR3 DNA reads TGTGCCAGTAGTCCTTACAGGGCTAGCAATCAGCCCCAGCATTTT.

The chain has TRBV11-2 and TRBJ2-3, with TRBD2 identical over 10 bases. V lost 2 bases, J lost 1 base, and 6 bases stayed unmatched. The germline V gene has CDR1 SGHAT and CDR2 FQNNGV. The CDR3 is 17 residues long. The CDR3 DNA sequence: TGTGCCAGCAGCTTAACCCAGCGGGGGGGCCGCACAGATACGCAGTATTTT. This sequence encodes CASSLTQRGGRTDTQYF.

In the case of this clone: The junction departs from the called germline gene at one end, perhaps through a read error. The CDR3 coding sequence is TGTGCCAGCAGTTACTCGAATTTATTACAGGGGGACGACTTC. Its translation is CASSYSNLLQGDDF. The chain carries TRBV6-6 and TRBJ2-7; 8 bases are shared with TRBD1. CDR1 and CDR2 (germline): MNHNY, SVGAGI (reference sequence). The CDR3 spans 14 residues.

The genes are TRBV6-5 and TRBJ2-7; 10 positions agree with TRBD1. V was clipped by 0 bases and J by 1 base; unmatched bases: 3. Germline values: CDR1 MNHEY, CDR2 SVGAGI. CDR3 length equals 16 residues. The CDR3 spells CASSYSRQGASYEQYF. The DNA of the CDR3 is TGTGCCAGCAGTTACTCCAGACAGGGGGCTTCCTACGAGCAGTACTTC.

This chain uses TRBV19 with TRBJ1-1; TRBD1 might be the D (5 bases). Trimming stripped 3 bases from V and 0 bases from J, with 14 bases between. The CDR3 contains 16 residues. Germline V gene lookup returns CDR1 LNHDA and CDR2 SQIVND (reference sequence). This CDR3 reads CASSIQGLGMNTEAFF. The CDR3, as DNA: TGTGCCAGTAGTATCCAGGGTCTTGGGATGAACACTGAAGCTTTCTTT.

The chain is built from TRBV19 and TRBJ2-7; 7 positions match TRBD1. V shed 10 bases and J 0 bases; nucleotides not matched to a gene: 3. The CDR3 totals 12 residues. Germline CDR1 reads LNHDA; CDR2 reads SQIVND (reference sequence). CDR3 bases: TGTGCCACCGGGGACAGCTCCTACGAGCAGTACTTC. Translation gives CATGDSSYEQYF.

The chain recombines TRBV6-2 or TRBV6-3 with TRBJ2-5, with 15 bases lining up with TRBD2. Germline-derived CDR1 and CDR2 are MNHEY and SVGEGT. The CDR3 extends over 15 amino acids. V lost 5 bases, J lost 4 bases, and 2 bases stayed unmatched. The CDR3 loop reads CASSTGLAGGETQYF. CDR3 DNA: TGTGCCAGCAGTACGGGACTAGCGGGAGGAGAGACCCAGTACTTC.

V usage is TRBV2 and J usage is TRBJ2-7; 8 positions agree with TRBD1. Germline CDR1 SNHLY, CDR2 FYNNEI. V dropped 6 bases and J dropped 10; count of bases not matched to a gene: 5. The CDR3 sequence is 11 residues long. The chain's CDR3 is CASSSQGAQYF. CDR3 sequence (DNA): TGTGCCAGCAGCAGCCAGGGGGCCCAGTACTTC.

The chain couples TRBV10-3 to TRBJ2-5, with a weak D call TRBD1 (6 bases). The CDR3 covers 14 residues. Trimming cost V 1 base and J 5 bases, with 11 bases left between them. Germline V gene lookup returns CDR1 ENHRY and CDR2 SYGVKD. The CDR3, as DNA: TGTGCCATCAGTGAGTTGGTTGGGGGCGAGACCCAGTACTTC. This sequence encodes CAISELVGGETQYF.

The rearrangement links TRBV3-1 (or the pseudogene TRBV3-2) to TRBJ2-1; a possible D gene is TRBD1 (6 bases). Germline lookup yields CDR1 LGHDT and CDR2 YNNKEL (reference sequence). V lost 7 bases to trimming and J lost 3 bases, with 16 bases between them. The CDR3 runs 15 residues. CDR3 bases: TGTGCCAGCACCCCAGATGGGGGCCACTACAATGAGCAGTTCTTC. Translation: CASTPDGGHYNEQFF.

The genes are TRBV6-5 and TRBJ1-4; 7 nucleotides align to TRBD1. Germline V gene sequence: CDR1 MNHEY, CDR2 SVGAGI. The CDR3 is made up of 15 amino acids. The trim removed 6 bases at V and 1 base at J, leaving 5 bases unmatched. The CDR3 protein is CASRRGQVTNEKLFF. In DNA, the CDR3 is TGTGCCAGCAGAAGGGGGCAAGTAACTAATGAAAAACTGTTTTTT.

This clone came up a few times. A junction boundary mismatches the germline segment, possibly from a read error. CDR3 coding DNA: TGTGCCAGCTCCGGGACACCTTTC. Protein: CASSGTPF. The gene calls are TRBV19 and TRBJ2-7; the D gene is possibly TRBD1 (6 bases). Germline CDR1 reads LNHDA; CDR2 reads SQIVND (reference sequence). The CDR3 is made up of 8 amino acids.

The chain is built from TRBV5-8 and TRBJ2-1; 8 bases are a match to TRBD2. CDR3 length: 15 residues. Germline CDR1 reads SGHTS; CDR2 reads YDEGEE. Trimming took 2 bases from V and 4 from J; bases not matched to a gene: 5. The CDR3 loop reads CASSLSGGPYNEQFF. In nucleotides, the CDR3 is TGTGCCAGCAGCTTAAGCGGGGGCCCTTACAATGAGCAGTTCTTC.

This chain links TRBV7-8 with TRBJ1-5, with D perhaps TRBD1 (5 bases). The V gene lost 3 bases and the J gene lost 5 bases, with 11 bases spanning the gap. Germline-derived CDR1 and CDR2 are SGHVS and FQNEAQ. This CDR3 spans 14 amino acids. The CDR3 DNA follows: TGTGCCAGCAGCTTGCGGACAACAGATCAGCCCCAGCATTTT. Protein sequence: CASSLRTTDQPQHF. Together with reference TRBV7-8 and TRBJ1-5, the CDR3 gives the full variable domain: GAGVSQSPRYKVAKRGQDVALRCDPISGHVSLFWYQQALGQGPEFLTYFQNEAQLDKSGLPSDRFFAERPEGSVSTLKIQRTQQEDSAVYLCASSLRTTDQPQHFGDGTRLSIL.